The 26 T cell receptor beta chains given below trace back to one sample, sequenced in a study of cytomegalovirus exposure and HLA in healthy donors. The PCR contained 60 Vbeta and 13 Jbeta primers. Profiling relied on immunoSEQ multiplex PCR, and the TCRdb table lists in-frame clones only, not all of them. This table lists 150,000 or so clones. Sequenced sample: PBMCs. The source of these receptors is a man between 18 and 29 years old in good health and CMV-seronegative.

The chain joins TRBV6-5 to TRBJ1-5; 8 nucleotides agree with TRBD1. The V gene's germline CDR1 is MNHEY and CDR2 SVGAGI. J lost 3 bases, V lost 8 bases, and 6 bases had no gene match. The CDR3 has 14 amino acids. Written as DNA, the CDR3 is TGTGCCAGCGGCCCGGACAGGGCCAATCAGCCCCAGCATTTT. This gives the protein CASGPDRANQPQHF.

The chain recombines TRBV19 with TRBJ2-7; 8 bases are shared with TRBD1. This CDR3 spans 15 amino acids. The germline CDR1 and CDR2 sequences are LNHDA and SQIVND (reference sequence). V lost 2 bases to trimming and J lost 3 bases; unmatched junction nucleotides: 6. Here the CDR3 DNA reads TGTGCCAGTAGTATATCTGGACAGGGAAGCTACGAGCAGTACTTC. It is translated as CASSISGQGSYEQYF.

V and J are TRBV28 and TRBJ2-7; tentatively, D is TRBD1 (5 bases). Germline V gene data show CDR1 as MDHEN and CDR2 as SYDVKM. Trimming took 3 bases from V and 2 from J, leaving 11 bases between them. The CDR3 is made up of 14 amino acids. This chain's CDR3 is CASSFRGKPYEQYF. The CDR3 DNA reads as TGTGCCAGCAGTTTTAGGGGAAAACCCTACGAGCAGTACTTC.

The chain uses TRBV5-6 and TRBJ2-6; TRBD2 might be the D (5 bases). This CDR3 has 16 amino acids. Germline loops: CDR1 SGHDT, CDR2 YYEEEE. Trimming cost V 4 bases and J 0 bases, with 11 bases left between them. CDR3 region: CASSPTRGSGANVLTF. The DNA of the CDR3 is TGTGCCAGCAGCCCGACCCGGGGCTCTGGGGCCAACGTCCTGACTTTC.

The rearrangement links TRBV5-1 to TRBJ1-1; 7 nucleotides align to TRBD1. The CDR3 is 14 amino acids. CDR1 and CDR2 from the germline V gene are SGHRS and YFSETQ. Trimming removed 6 bases from V and 0 bases from J; junction bases left unmatched: 5. The CDR3 region has the DNA TGCGCCAGCATGCGGACAGGACTGAACACTGAAGCTTTCTTT. This encodes CASMRTGLNTEAFF.

This chain uses TRBV29-1 with TRBJ1-5, with 8 bases lining up with TRBD1. Trimming cost V 4 bases and J 1 base; bases outside gene matches: 0. CDR1 and CDR2 from the germline V gene are SQVTM and ANQGSEA. The CDR3 contains 13 residues. CDR3 region: CSVGQGSNQPQHF. In DNA form, the CDR3 reads TGCAGCGTTGGACAGGGGAGCAATCAGCCCCAGCATTTT.

The chain carries TRBV7-2 and TRBJ2-1; TRBD1 agrees at 7 bases. Germline CDR1 reads SGHTA; CDR2 reads FQGNSA. V lost 5 bases and J lost 5; bases outside the gene matches: 9. The length of the CDR3 is 15 residues. CDR3 in DNA: TGTGCCAGCAGCCGACAGGGCCCCCACCACAATGAGCAGTTCTTC. This gives the protein CASSRQGPHHNEQFF.

A word on this clone: A read error may produce the germline difference seen at one junction end. The chain carries TRBV7-3 and TRBJ1-1; tentatively, D is TRBD1 (5 bases). Germline values: CDR1 SGHTA, CDR2 FQGTGA. The CDR3 extends over 13 amino acids. The CDR3 nucleotides are TGTGCCAGCAGCTTAGACAGAGACACTGAAGCTCTCTTT. Translated, it gives CASSLDRDTEALF.

CDR3 DNA sequence: TGTGCCAGCAGCCGACACGCAACAGGGGATGAAAAACTGTTTTTT. It is translated as CASSRHATGDEKLFF. This chain joins TRBV7-9 and TRBJ1-4; 7 bases match TRBD1. This CDR3 has 15 amino acids. The V and J ends lost 5 bases and 6 bases, in that order; junction bases with no gene match: 9. Germline CDR1 and CDR2: SEHNR and FQNEAQ (reference sequence). The whole variable domain, filled in from reference TRBV7-9 and TRBJ1-4, reads DTGVSQNPRHKITKRGQNVTFRCDPISEHNRLYWYRQTLGQGPEFLTYFQNEAQLEKSRLLSDRFSAERPKGSFSTLEIQRTEQGDSAMYLCASSRHATGDEKLFFGSGTQLSVL.

This chain joins TRBV5-6 and TRBJ2-1; 8 bases agree with TRBD2. V was clipped by 5 bases and J by 3 bases; unmatched bases: 16. Germline CDR1 reads SGHDT; CDR2 reads YYEEEE. The CDR3 is made up of 18 amino acids. The CDR3 is CASRPDRRLAPNYNEQFF. The CDR3 nucleotides are TGTGCCAGCAGACCTGACAGGCGACTAGCGCCCAACTACAATGAGCAGTTCTTC.

V and J are TRBV19 and TRBJ2-2; D not resolved. CDR1 and CDR2 from the germline V gene are LNHDA and SQIVND (reference sequence). The CDR3 runs 13 residues. Trimming took off 5 bases at V and 8 bases at J, with 12 bases between the two ends. In DNA form, the CDR3 reads TGTGCCAGTAGTTCTATAATCCCGGGGGAGCTGTTTTTT. Protein sequence: CASSSIIPGELFF.

The V gene is TRBV6-1, the J gene TRBJ2-6; D is possibly TRBD2 (5 bases). Germline loops: CDR1 MNHNS, CDR2 SASEGT. V lost 7 bases to trimming and J lost 0 bases, with 10 bases between them. This CDR3 region has 15 residues. CDR3 nucleotides: TGTGCCAGCAAACGGGAAGCCTCTGGGGCCAACGTCCTGACTTTC. It codes for CASKREASGANVLTF.

V gene TRBV6-5 combines with J gene TRBJ2-7; D perhaps matches TRBD2 (5 bases). Germline V CDR1 and CDR2: MNHEY, SVGAGI. With 7 bases removed from V and 6 bases from J, the gap between germline ends came to 16 bases. The CDR3 extends over 13 amino acids. Here the CDR3 reads CASIRTGTGEQYF. In DNA, the CDR3 is TGTGCCAGCATTCGTACGGGAACGGGCGAGCAGTACTTC.

This sequence joins TRBV6-4 and TRBJ2-2; 9 bases agree with TRBD1. Germline V gene lookup returns CDR1 MRHNA and CDR2 SNTAGT. Trimming at V came to 6 bases and at J to 5 bases, leaving 7 bases not matched to a gene. CDR3 length equals 15 residues. Here the CDR3 reads CASSPGQGLTGELFF. Here the CDR3 DNA reads TGTGCCAGCAGCCCCGGACAGGGGTTAACCGGGGAGCTGTTTTTT.

Points on this clone: The same CDR3 is also encoded by other DNA sequences in this sample. The genes are TRBV19 and TRBJ2-7, with D tentatively TRBD1 (7 bases). CDR3 length: 13 residues. The germline V and J ends were trimmed by 3 bases and 6 bases, with 12 bases remaining between them. In germline, CDR1 is LNHDA, CDR2 SQIVND (reference sequence). This chain's CDR3 is CASSIGGGGEQYF. The CDR3 DNA sequence: TGTGCCAGTAGTATCGGAGGGGGCGGCGAGCAGTACTTC.

The V and J genes are TRBV7-2 and TRBJ2-2; 9 bases agree with TRBD1. Germline V gene sequence: CDR1 SGHTA, CDR2 FQGNSA. V shed 5 bases, J shed 6 bases, and the junction held 4 bases outside the gene matches. This CDR3 is 14 amino acids long. The CDR3 loop is CASSTTGGAGELFF. CDR3 in DNA: TGTGCCAGCAGCACGACAGGGGGGGCCGGGGAGCTGTTTTTT.

The chain carries TRBV6-5 and TRBJ2-7, with 7 bases identical to TRBD1. The CDR3 has 15 amino acids. Trimming took 0 bases from V and 3 from J; bases not matched to a gene: 5. Germline V lookup: CDR1 MNHEY, CDR2 SVGAGI. CDR3 sequence (DNA): TGTGCCAGCAGTTACTCGGGGACAGCCTACTACGAGCAGTACTTC. This sequence encodes CASSYSGTAYYEQYF.

The chain employs TRBV12-5 and TRBJ2-1, with 11 nucleotides matching TRBD2. The CDR3 sequence is 21 residues long. After removal of 1 base from V and 0 bases from J, the junction contained 14 bases not matched to a gene. Germline CDR1 and CDR2: LGHNT and FRNRAP. The CDR3 here is CASGLGSPGLAVRASYNEQFF. The CDR3 region has the DNA TGTGCTAGTGGTTTGGGCTCACCGGGACTAGCGGTGAGGGCCTCCTACAATGAGCAGTTCTTC.

This chain joins TRBV9 and TRBJ2-1, with a tentative D call TRBD2 (5 bases). From germline, CDR1 is SGDLS and CDR2 YYNGEE. The V gene lost 4 bases and the J gene lost 10 bases, with 15 bases spanning the gap. The CDR3 contains 13 residues. The CDR3 coding sequence is TGTGCCAGCAGCCCCCAACGGGGTCAGGAGCAGTTCTTC. Protein product: CASSPQRGQEQFF.

The rearrangement links TRBV10-3 to TRBJ2-2; D might be TRBD1 (6 bases). Trimming shortened V by 6 bases and J by 2 bases, and 13 bases separated the two germline ends. The CDR3 has 15 residues. Germline V lookup: CDR1 ENHRY, CDR2 SYGVKD. CDR3 bases: TGTGCCATCAGAGGGACACCGGGAAACACCGGGGAGCTGTTTTTT. Its translation is CAIRGTPGNTGELFF.

The rearrangement uses TRBV6-5 and TRBJ2-7, with TRBD1 matching 9 bases. CDR1 and CDR2 from the germline V gene are MNHEY and SVGAGI. After removal of 6 bases from V and 0 bases from J, the junction contained 3 bases not matched to a gene. The CDR3 runs to 14 residues. The chain's CDR3 is CASRGTGSSYEQYF. In DNA form, the CDR3 reads TGTGCCAGCAGGGGGACAGGGAGCTCCTACGAGCAGTACTTC.

The chain recombines TRBV19 with TRBJ1-4; unclear D gene. The V end was cut by 3 bases, the J end by 5 bases, with 7 bases between. CDR1 and CDR2 (germline): LNHDA, SQIVND (reference sequence). The CDR3 loop spans 13 amino acids. This chain's CDR3 is CASSIRLNEKLFF. DNA of the CDR3: TGTGCCAGTAGTATCCGGTTAAATGAAAAACTGTTTTTT.

Concerning this clone: One end of the junction is discordant with germline, which a read error may explain. The genes are TRBV7-7 and TRBJ2-5; 7 bases are shared with TRBD2. Germline V lookup: CDR1 SSHAT, CDR2 FNYEAQ (reference sequence). This CDR3 contains 14 residues. The CDR3 protein is CASSPSGGQETQYF. The CDR3, as DNA: TGTGCTAGCAGCCCTTCGGGAGGACAAGAGACCCAGTACTTC.

The chain recombines TRBV28 with TRBJ1-5; D may be TRBD1 (5 bases). This CDR3 contains 15 residues. V shed 2 bases and J shed 6 bases, with 14 bases lying between them. The V gene's germline CDR1 is MDHEN and CDR2 SYDVKM. The chain's CDR3 is CASSLIGARRQPQHF. The CDR3, as DNA: TGTGCCAGCAGTTTAATAGGGGCGCGGCGTCAGCCCCAGCATTTT.

CDR3 residues: CASSLRIMAGPQETQYF. Written as DNA, the CDR3 is TGTGCCAGCAGCTTACGCATAATGGCGGGGCCGCAAGAGACCCAGTACTTC. V usage is TRBV11-2 and J usage is TRBJ2-5; D may be TRBD2 (6 bases). Deletions cut 2 bases from V and 2 bases from J, with 18 bases between. Germline CDR1 reads SGHAT; CDR2 reads FQNNGV. This CDR3 contains 17 residues.

V is TRBV19 and J is TRBJ1-3; D gene uncertain. This CDR3 contains 17 residues. Germline CDR1 and CDR2: LNHDA and SQIVND (reference sequence). The V end was cut by 3 bases, the J end by 0 bases, with 15 bases between. CDR3 residues: CASSIPRGSSSGNTIYF. CDR3 nucleotides: TGTGCCAGTAGTATCCCCCGGGGTTCGAGCTCTGGAAACACCATATATTTT. The full variable domain, its missing parts supplied by reference TRBV19 and TRBJ1-3, is DGGITQSPKYLFRKEGQNVTLSCEQNLNHDAMYWYRQDPGQGLRLIYYSQIVNDFQKGDIAEGYSVSREKKESFPLTVTSAQKNPTAFYLCASSIPRGSSSGNTIYFGEGSWLTVV.